This passage covers 20 T cell receptor beta chains from one sample sequenced in a study of identical twins. TCRdb called the 5' RACE reads again in MiXCR, with one record for every CDR3 protein. This sample has some 1,600,000 distinct CDR3 sequences, with under 35% found just once. Sequencing input: cord blood. Receptors were obtained from a newborn girl in good health.

This clonotype has only a few counts. The rearrangement joins TRBV5-1 to TRBJ2-4; TRBD2 aligns across 14 bases. Unmatched junction bases numbered 11, after V lost 4 bases and J lost 2 bases. The CDR3 runs 19 residues. Looked up from germline, CDR1 is SGHRS and CDR2 is YFSETQ. The chain's CDR3 is CASSRPGLAGEPTKNIQYF. CDR3 DNA: TGCGCCAGCAGCCGGCCGGGACTAGCGGGGGAGCCCACCAAAAACATTCAGTACTTC.

The chain has TRBV5-1 and TRBJ1-2; TRBD1 is a possible D gene (6 bases). CDR3 length: 14 amino acids. The V gene lost 3 bases and the J gene lost 3 bases, with 12 bases spanning the gap. Germline CDR1 SGHRS, CDR2 YFSETQ. CDR3 sequence reads: CASSSPTGDYGYTF. CDR3 DNA sequence: TGCGCCAGCAGCTCGCCGACAGGAGACTATGGCTACACCTTC.

This clonotype has more than one count but fewer than ten. The chain recombines TRBV6-5 with TRBJ2-1; 13 nucleotides match TRBD2. This CDR3 contains 18 residues. Germline CDR1 reads MNHEY; CDR2 reads SVGAGI. J was trimmed by 0 bases and V by 0 bases; bases with no gene match: 2. The CDR3 bases are TGTGCCAGCAGTTACTCTGGGACTAGCGGGAACTCCTACAATGAGCAGTTCTTC. This sequence encodes CASSYSGTSGNSYNEQFF.

The chain carries TRBV12-3 or TRBV12-4 and TRBJ2-3, with TRBD2 matching 7 bases. The CDR3 loop spans 14 amino acids. With 7 bases clipped from V and 2 bases from J, the junction kept 6 bases outside the gene matches. CDR3 bases: TGTGCCAGCATCGATCTAGCGGCCACAGATACGCAGTATTTT. This gives the protein CASIDLAATDTQYF.

In this sample, this clonotype turned up a few times. The CDR3 sequence: CSVSGRGEKLFF. CDR3 in DNA: TGCAGTGTTTCCGGGCGGGGAGAAAAACTGTTTTTT. The V and J genes are TRBV20-1 and TRBJ1-4; no reliable D call. The CDR3 sequence is 12 residues long. Germline V gene sequence: CDR1 DFQATT, CDR2 SNEGSKA (reference sequence). With 7 bases removed from V and 8 bases from J, the gap between germline ends came to 14 bases.

J is TRBJ1-5 and V is TRBV19; 9 nucleotides match TRBD1. Germline lookup yields CDR1 LNHDA and CDR2 SQIVND (reference sequence). This CDR3 has 13 residues. V gave up 7 bases and J gave up 5 bases; unmatched junction bases: 3. This CDR3 is CASKGQGHQPQHF. The CDR3 nucleotides read TGTGCCAGTAAGGGACAGGGACATCAGCCCCAGCATTTT. The whole variable domain, filled in from reference TRBV19 and TRBJ1-5, reads DGGITQSPKYLFRKEGQNVTLSCEQNLNHDAMYWYRQDPGQGLRLIYYSQIVNDFQKGDIAEGYSVSREKKESFPLTVTSAQKNPTAFYLCASKGQGHQPQHFGDGTRLSIL.

This clonotype was detected only a few times. The chain uses TRBV9 and TRBJ2-3, with TRBD2 as a possible D gene (6 bases). V lost 0 bases and J lost 4, with 15 bases in between. Germline V gives CDR1 SGDLS, CDR2 YYNGEE. The CDR3 sequence is 16 residues long. CDR3 protein: CASSVDGGLMADTQYF. The CDR3 DNA reads as TGTGCCAGCAGCGTAGATGGAGGGTTAATGGCAGATACGCAGTATTTT. The full variable domain, rest sourced from reference TRBV9 and TRBJ2-3, is DSGVTQTPKHLITATGQRVTLRCSPRSGDLSVYWYQQSLDQGLQFLIQYYNGEERAKGNILERFSAQQFPDLHSELNLSSLELGDSALYFCASSVDGGLMADTQYFGPGTRLTVL.

This sequence joins TRBV20-1 and TRBJ1-6, with unresolved D. The CDR3 sequence is 13 residues long. V was trimmed by 7 bases and J by 8 bases, leaving 15 bases between them. Germline V gene lookup returns CDR1 DFQATT and CDR2 SNEGSKA (reference sequence). Written as DNA, the CDR3 is TGCAGTGTTAGGCACAGCGCGGATTCACCCCTCCACTTT. It translates to CSVRHSADSPLHF.

The gene calls are TRBV28 and TRBJ2-5; D unclear. The CDR3 is 13 amino acids. The ends were cut back, 3 bases at V and 11 bases at J, with 16 bases in the middle. Per germline, CDR1 MDHEN and CDR2 SYDVKM. The CDR3 loop reads CASSLTYPGEQYF. The CDR3 nucleotides read TGTGCCAGCAGTTTGACTTACCCGGGTGAGCAGTACTTC.

About this clonotype: One end of the junction is discordant with germline, which a read error may explain. The genes are TRBV4-2 and TRBJ1-4; D unclear. Germline loops: CDR1 LGHNA, CDR2 YNFKEQ. The CDR3 has 14 amino acids. CDR3 in amino acids: CANSQDRSGEKLFF. The DNA for the CDR3 is TGTGCCAACAGCCAAGATAGATCGGGCGAAAAACTGTTTTTT.

This clonotype occurred a few times. The chain carries TRBV20-1 and TRBJ2-3, with 9 bases identical to TRBD2. Germline V CDR1 and CDR2: DFQATT, SNEGSKA (reference sequence). V was clipped by 2 bases and J by 4 bases; unmatched bases: 10. This CDR3 comprises 16 residues. This CDR3 is CSARNERGVYADTQYF. DNA for the CDR3: TGCAGTGCTAGAAACGAGCGGGGGGTTTACGCAGATACGCAGTATTTT.

The J gene is TRBJ2-1, the V gene TRBV20-1; TRBD2 agrees at 10 bases. The CDR3 contains 17 residues. Germline V gene lookup returns CDR1 DFQATT and CDR2 SNEGSKA (reference sequence). With V trimmed by 0 bases and J by 4 bases, 9 bases remained unmatched. The CDR3 sequence: CSARDVSRTSGYNEQFF. For the CDR3, the DNA is TGCAGTGCTAGAGATGTGAGTAGGACTAGCGGTTACAATGAGCAGTTCTTC.

This chain joins TRBV2 and TRBJ2-3, with TRBD2 matching 13 bases. The CDR3 loop spans 15 amino acids. The germline CDR1 and CDR2 sequences are SNHLY and FYNNEI. J lost 5 bases, V lost 6 bases, and 5 bases had no gene match. DNA for the CDR3: TGTGCCAGCAGATGGACTAGCGGGAGTGGAGATACGCAGTATTTT. The encoded protein is CASRWTSGSGDTQYF.

V is TRBV6-2 or TRBV6-3 and J is TRBJ2-1, with 11 bases that match TRBD2. Germline-derived CDR1 and CDR2 are MNHEY and SVGEGT. V was clipped by 3 bases and J by 5 bases; unmatched bases: 6. CDR3 length: 16 amino acids. The CDR3: CASSYWLAGGDNEQFF. In nucleotides, the CDR3 is TGTGCCAGCAGTTATTGGCTAGCGGGAGGAGACAATGAGCAGTTCTTC.

The rearrangement uses TRBV3-1 and TRBJ2-3; 12 bases are a match to TRBD1. This CDR3 comprises 16 residues. Germline V gene lookup returns CDR1 LGHDT and CDR2 YNNKEL (reference sequence). Trimming cost V 4 bases and J 3 bases; bases outside gene matches: 5. This CDR3 reads CASSRDRGRGTDTQYF. Written as DNA, the CDR3 is TGTGCCAGCAGCCGGGACAGGGGGCGAGGGACAGATACGCAGTATTTT.

This clonotype was found a few times. The chain carries TRBV3-1 and TRBJ1-4; perhaps TRBD1 as D (6 bases). The CDR3 consists of 16 residues. CDR1 is LGHDT and CDR2 is YNNKEL in the germline V gene (reference sequence). Trimming took 0 bases from V and 4 from J, leaving 12 bases between them. Written as DNA, the CDR3 is TGTGCCAGCAGCCAAGATCGGAGGGGGTATAATGAAAAACTGTTTTTT. It is translated as CASSQDRRGYNEKLFF.

The rearrangement joins TRBV29-1 to TRBJ2-7, with 9 nucleotides matching TRBD1. Looked up from germline, CDR1 is SQVTM and CDR2 is ANQGSEA. J lost 1 base, V lost 4 bases, and 5 bases had no gene match. This CDR3 has 14 residues. The CDR3 nucleotides are TGCAGCGTTGCAAACAGGGGGCATTCCTACGAGCAGTACTTC. Its translation is CSVANRGHSYEQYF.

This chain connects TRBV9 to TRBJ2-4, with D possibly TRBD2 on 5 matching bases. V lost 0 bases and J lost 13, with 14 bases in between. Germline loops: CDR1 SGDLS, CDR2 YYNGEE. CDR3 length equals 13 residues. CDR3 DNA sequence: TGTGCCAGCAGCGTAGAACTCTTCGGGGAGCAGTACTTC. It encodes CASSVELFGEQYF.

The genes are TRBV12-3 or TRBV12-4 and TRBJ2-5; 10 nucleotides line up with TRBD2. V shed 7 bases and J 11 bases; nucleotides not matched to a gene: 16. This CDR3 has 15 residues. The CDR3: CASNPAGGPLNEQYF. In nucleotides, the CDR3 is TGTGCCAGCAACCCAGCGGGGGGGCCGTTGAATGAGCAGTACTTC.

The chain employs TRBV20-1 and TRBJ2-4; perhaps TRBD2 as D (5 bases). Germline V gene data show CDR1 as DFQATT and CDR2 as SNEGSKA (reference sequence). The CDR3 is 16 amino acids. The V end was cut by 1 base, the J end by 3 bases, with 16 bases between. DNA of the CDR3: TGCAGTGCTAGAGGGTTTAAGGGAGTGGGCAAAAACATTCAGTACTTC. Protein product: CSARGFKGVGKNIQYF.